The next 31 T cell receptor beta chains were all read from a single sample in a study of regulatory T cells in long-lasting Graves disease. This sample's time point: newly diagnosed GD, antithyroid drugs for less than 3 months. The authors made the TCR library using RNA they extracted from PBMCs. According to the study, TCR beta libraries were built with iRepertoire HTBI primers and CDR3-region Arm-PCR. TCRdb reanalysed the multiplex PCR reads using MiXCR and keeps one entry per CDR3 protein. Among roughly 500,000 distinct CDR3 sequences listed, about 13% were seen once. These same records also appear under a second study, on T cells in Graves' hyperthyroidism and ophthalmopathy.

Sequenced here: peripheral blood mononuclear cells (PBMCs), sampled at new diagnosis, from a patient treated with antithyroid drugs. These receptors were obtained from a man between 25 and 39 years old with Graves disease.

This clonotype was seen at least ten times. The chain recombines TRBV28 with TRBJ2-7; TRBD1 or TRBD2 may be the D gene (5 bases each). Germline V gene data show CDR1 as MDHEN and CDR2 as SYDVKM. V was clipped by 7 bases and J by 3 bases, with 10 bases between them. CDR3 length: 12 amino acids. As DNA, the CDR3 is TGTGCCAGCACTCGGGACCTCTACGAGCAGTACTTC. Amino acid sequence: CASTRDLYEQYF. Variable domain in full (rest from reference TRBV28 and TRBJ2-7): DVKVTQSSRYLVKRTGEKVFLECVQDMDHENMFWYRQDPGLGLRLIYFSYDVKMKEKGDIPEGYSVSREKKERFSLILESASTNQTSMYLCASTRDLYEQYFGPGTRLTVT.

Concerning this clonotype: A much larger clone differs from this one at a single base, so this may be a read error. The V gene is TRBV5-8, the J gene TRBJ2-7, with D uncertain. V lost 4 bases, J lost 5 bases, and 7 bases lay in between. The CDR3 covers 11 residues. Germline CDR1 is SGHTS and CDR2 is YDEGEE. CDR3 sequence: CASSTFHEQYF. Here the CDR3 DNA reads TGTGCCAGCAGCACCTTCCACGAGCAGTACTTC.

This clonotype showed up many times. The chain couples TRBV10-3 to TRBJ2-1, with 12 nucleotides matching TRBD2. The CDR3 has 14 residues. The V gene's germline CDR1 is ENHRY and CDR2 SYGVKD. After removal of 4 bases from V and 10 bases from J, the junction contained 5 bases not matched to a gene. CDR3: CAISGLAGDQEQFF. Written as DNA, the CDR3 is TGTGCCATCAGTGGACTAGCGGGAGATCAGGAGCAGTTCTTC.

In this sample, this clonotype turned up a few times. The CDR3 region has the DNA TGTGCCAGCAGCTTCGCAGCGGGAGTATCCGAGCAGTACTTC. It yields the protein CASSFAAGVSEQYF. The J gene is TRBJ2-7, the V gene TRBV7-9; 8 positions match TRBD2. The junction had 7 bases not matched to a gene; V was cut back by 3 bases and J by 6 bases. CDR1 and CDR2 from the germline V gene are SEHNR and FQNEAQ (reference sequence). This CDR3 comprises 14 residues.

This clonotype was recorded at least ten times. V usage is TRBV7-9 and J usage is TRBJ2-1, with TRBD2 identical over 7 bases. Losses at the gene ends were 3 bases for V and 4 bases for J; bases not matched to a gene: 3. The CDR3 contains 14 residues. The germline gives CDR1 SEHNR, CDR2 FQNEAQ (reference sequence). The CDR3 DNA is TGTGCCAGCAGCTTCCCTAGCGGATACAATGAGCAGTTCTTC. Translated, it gives CASSFPSGYNEQFF.

This clonotype came up many times. V usage is TRBV12-3 or TRBV12-4 and J usage is TRBJ2-7; perhaps TRBD2 as D (6 bases). This CDR3 comprises 14 residues. V lost 5 bases, J lost 4 bases, and 15 bases lay in between. The CDR3 bases are TGTGCCAGCAGTCCCCTAGCGCTGGTGTACGAGCAGTACTTC. It translates to CASSPLALVYEQYF.

As for this clonotype: Possible read error: a much larger clone is one base away. The genes are TRBV6-1 and TRBJ1-1; perhaps TRBD1 as D (6 bases). V shed 5 bases and J shed 3 bases, with 16 bases lying between them. Germline values: CDR1 MNHNS, CDR2 SASEGT. The CDR3 covers 15 residues. CDR3 in DNA: TGTGCCAGCAGTCAACGGGGGGGCCCGGACACTGAAGCTTTCTTT. Translation gives CASSQRGGPDTEAFF.

This clonotype was recorded many times. The rearrangement links TRBV24-1 to TRBJ1-1; no firm D call. Germline assignment: CDR1 KGHDR and CDR2 SFDVKD. V was cut by 4 bases and J by 4 bases, with 12 bases left in between. The CDR3 loop spans 14 amino acids. CDR3 loop: CATSETDPVTEAFF. The DNA of the CDR3 is TGTGCCACCAGTGAGACTGATCCGGTCACTGAAGCTTTCTTT.

This clonotype was recorded many times. The rearrangement uses TRBV27 and TRBJ2-5; TRBD2 matches at 14 bases. The J segment lost 2 bases and the V segment lost 4 bases, leaving 3 bases of the junction unmatched. This CDR3 comprises 16 residues. Germline CDR1 and CDR2: MNHEY and SMNVEV (reference sequence). As DNA, the CDR3 is TGTGCCAGCAGTTCGGGACTAGCGGGAGAGCAAGAGACCCAGTACTTC. It is translated as CASSSGLAGEQETQYF.

A remark on this clonotype: A read error is possible here, since a much larger clone lies one base away. The chain uses TRBV27 and TRBJ2-1, with 7 bases that match TRBD2. The CDR3 has 14 amino acids. Germline V gene sequence: CDR1 MNHEY, CDR2 SMNVEV (reference sequence). The DNA for the CDR3 is TGTGCCAACAGTTTAGCTAGCGGCTACAATGAGCAGTTCTTC. The encoded protein is CANSLASGYNEQFF.

This clonotype was seen ten or more times. The chain couples TRBV27 to TRBJ1-1, with no clear D. The CDR3 consists of 16 residues. Germline V gives CDR1 MNHEY, CDR2 SMNVEV (reference sequence). V gave up 5 bases and J gave up 0 bases, with 16 bases separating them. The CDR3 is CASSPGVLSLNTEAFF. In nucleotides, the CDR3 is TGTGCCAGCAGTCCCGGGGTACTTTCTCTGAACACTGAAGCTTTCTTT.

Comment on this clonotype: A far larger clone is one nucleotide away, so this likely arose from a read error. V usage is TRBV9 and J usage is TRBJ2-5; D gene unclear. The CDR3 runs to 14 residues. CDR1 and CDR2 from the germline V gene are SGDLS and YYNGEE. The CDR3 protein is CANSAEAVGETQYF. CDR3 DNA sequence: TGTGCCAACAGCGCCGAAGCAGTGGGTGAGACCCAGTACTTC.

This clonotype appeared many times. The chain has TRBV20-1 and TRBJ2-7; possible D gene TRBD2, 6 bases. The CDR3 has 13 amino acids. The V gene's germline CDR1 is DFQATT and CDR2 SNEGSKA (reference sequence). Trimming stripped 3 bases from V and 6 bases from J, with 15 bases between. The CDR3 DNA reads as TGCAGTGCTAGTGCGGGGCATTTCGGCGAGCAGTACTTC. Its translation: CSASAGHFGEQYF.

This clonotype was counted at least ten times. The chain is built from TRBV5-1 and TRBJ2-2; D is perhaps TRBD1 (6 bases). The CDR3 loop spans 14 amino acids. The germline V gene has CDR1 SGHRS and CDR2 YFSETQ. V gave up 1 base and J gave up 6 bases, with 10 bases separating them. The CDR3 loop is CASSLYGGSGELFF. The CDR3 nucleotides read TGCGCCAGCAGCTTGTATGGGGGCTCCGGGGAGCTGTTTTTT.

This clonotype was counted between two and nine times. The chain recombines TRBV20-1 with TRBJ2-1, with TRBD1 identical over 9 bases. The CDR3 loop spans 20 amino acids. V was pared by 6 bases and J by 4 bases, with 25 bases of the junction left unmatched. Germline V gene sequence: CDR1 DFQATT, CDR2 SNEGSKA (reference sequence). CDR3 sequence (DNA): TGCAGTGCCGAGACAGTGGGGGACAGGGTCAGTCCAAACCCATACAATGAGCAGTTCTTC. It specifies CSAETVGDRVSPNPYNEQFF.

The table lists this clonotype with many counts. This chain uses TRBV20-1 with TRBJ2-2; D gene unclear. The germline gives CDR1 DFQATT, CDR2 SNEGSKA (reference sequence). The CDR3 runs 13 residues. Trimming removed 5 bases from V and 5 bases from J, with 12 bases in between. Written as DNA, the CDR3 is TGCAGTGCTCTACACCATCAAACCGGGGAGCTGTTTTTT. This codes for CSALHHQTGELFF.

This clonotype has ten or more counts. The chain couples TRBV6-1 to TRBJ2-7; 12 bases agree with TRBD1. V was pared by 7 bases and J by 5 bases, with 9 bases of the junction left unmatched. There are 15 residues in the CDR3. Germline lookup yields CDR1 MNHNS and CDR2 SASEGT. CDR3 residues: CASISGTGGLHEQYF. The CDR3 DNA is TGTGCCAGCATTTCAGGGACAGGGGGCTTACACGAGCAGTACTTC.

This clonotype was observed at least ten times. The J gene is TRBJ1-5, the V gene TRBV12-3 or TRBV12-4; TRBD1 agrees at 7 bases. CDR3 length: 14 amino acids. J gave up 1 base and V 9 bases, and 6 bases lay outside the gene matches. CDR3 protein: CASRGQGSNQPQHF. The CDR3 nucleotides read TGTGCCAGTAGGGGGCAGGGGAGCAATCAGCCCCAGCATTTT.

This clonotype has just a few counts. This chain's CDR3 is CASIHRGRDTEAFF. The CDR3 DNA follows: TGTGCCAGCATCCACAGGGGGCGAGACACTGAAGCTTTCTTT. The V gene is TRBV6-2 or TRBV6-3, the J gene TRBJ1-1, with TRBD1 matching over 9 bases. V lost 7 bases and J lost 3; bases outside the gene matches: 6. CDR1 MNHEY and CDR2 SVGEGT come from the germline V gene. The CDR3 has 14 amino acids.

The chain is built from TRBV5-1 and TRBJ1-3; D not resolved. Trimming cost V 4 bases and J 2 bases, with 7 bases left between them. The CDR3 has 13 amino acids. The germline gives CDR1 SGHRS, CDR2 YFSETQ. The CDR3 region is CASSPDTGNTIYF. CDR3 DNA sequence: TGCGCCAGCAGCCCTGACACTGGAAACACCATATATTTT. Complete variable domain (other parts from reference TRBV5-1 and TRBJ1-3): KAGVTQTPRYLIKTRGQQVTLSCSPISGHRSVSWYQQTPGQGLQFLFEYFSETQRNKGNFPGRFSGRQFSNSRSEMNVSTLELGDSALYLCASSPDTGNTIYFGEGSWLTVV.

The chain recombines TRBV30 with TRBJ1-5, with D possibly matching TRBD1 (6 bases). The germline V gene encodes CDR1 GTSNPN and CDR2 SVGIG (reference sequence). The ends were cut back, 8 bases at V and 9 bases at J, with 17 bases in the middle. The CDR3 loop spans 12 amino acids. CDR3 loop: CAHETGLRPQHF. DNA of the CDR3: TGTGCCCACGAGACAGGTTTAAGGCCCCAGCATTTT.

To note about this clonotype: A much larger clone lies a single base off, so this may be a read error. CDR3 amino acids: CASSQDRGINQPRHF. CDR3 bases: TGTGCCAGCAGTCAGGACAGGGGCATTAATCAGCCCCGGCATTTT. The chain carries TRBV2 and TRBJ1-5; 9 bases line up with TRBD1. The CDR3 is made up of 15 amino acids. CDR1 and CDR2 (germline): SNHLY, FYNNEI.

This clonotype was seen ten or more times. The DNA for the CDR3 is TGTGCCAGCAGTGGCGGGAGGGGGCTTTCGGGTCAGCCCCAGCATTTT. Translation gives CASSGGRGLSGQPQHF. The genes are TRBV2 and TRBJ1-5, with 7 positions matching TRBD1. Trimming cost V 4 bases and J 6 bases; bases outside gene matches: 12. CDR3 length: 16 amino acids. The germline gives CDR1 SNHLY, CDR2 FYNNEI.

This clonotype was seen repeatedly, ten times or more. The rearrangement uses TRBV12-3 or TRBV12-4 and TRBJ1-2; weak D call: TRBD1 (6 bases). The CDR3 totals 13 residues. Trimming took 6 bases from V and 8 from J, leaving 16 bases between them. The DNA of the CDR3 is TGTGCCAGCAGCCTCGGGACATTTGCAGGCTACACCTTC. Amino acid sequence: CASSLGTFAGYTF.

The chain is built from TRBV2 and TRBJ2-5, with 8 positions matching TRBD2. Germline V gives CDR1 SNHLY, CDR2 FYNNEI. The ends lost 8 bases at V and 3 bases at J; junction bases unmatched: 29. CDR3 length equals 21 residues. The CDR3 reads CASLGYIQSRARTSYEETQYF. CDR3 DNA: TGTGCCAGCCTCGGTTATATACAGTCGAGGGCCCGGACTAGCTATGAAGAGACCCAGTACTTC. The full variable domain, its missing parts supplied by reference TRBV2 and TRBJ2-5, is EPEVTQTPSHQVTQMGQEVILRCVPISNHLYFYWYRQILGQKVEFLVSFYNNEISEKSEIFDDQFSVERPDGSNFTLKIRSTKLEDSAMYFCASLGYIQSRARTSYEETQYFGPGTRLLVL.

Relative to its sample, this clonotype is medium-sized. For the CDR3, the DNA is TGTGCCAGCAGCCCGGACTTTTCCCCAGATACGCAGTATTTT. It encodes CASSPDFSPDTQYF. V and J are TRBV28 and TRBJ2-3; D may be TRBD2 (5 bases). The CDR3 runs 14 residues. Trimming pared 6 bases from V and 4 bases from J, leaving 14 bases between. CDR1 is MDHEN, CDR2 SYDVKM, per germline.

V gene TRBV5-8 combines with J gene TRBJ2-6, with a tentative D call TRBD2 (6 bases). The germline gives CDR1 SGHTS, CDR2 YDEGEE. Between the trimmed V and J ends, which lost 4 bases and 4 bases, there was a span of 18 bases. This CDR3 is built from 17 residues. CDR3 bases: TGTGCCAGCAGCCGTACGGGGGACCTGAGAGGGGCCAACGTCCTGACTTTC. Its translation: CASSRTGDLRGANVLTF.

This clonotype was detected many times. The rearrangement joins TRBV5-1 to TRBJ2-7; D ambiguous. V shed 0 bases and J shed 3 bases, with 7 bases lying between them. This CDR3 spans 13 amino acids. The V gene's germline CDR1 is SGHRS and CDR2 YFSETQ. CDR3 coding DNA: TGCGCCAGCAGCTTGGGTCAGATCTACGAGCAGTACTTC. Its protein product is CASSLGQIYEQYF.

The chain employs TRBV4-1 and TRBJ2-1, with D possibly being TRBD1 (6 bases). V lost 4 bases and J lost 6, with 25 bases in between. The CDR3 sequence is 18 residues long. Germline-derived CDR1 and CDR2 are MGHRA and YSYEKL. The CDR3 here is CASSRPPGTGWDVNEQFF. DNA for the CDR3: TGCGCCAGCAGCCGCCCTCCGGGAACAGGGTGGGACGTCAATGAGCAGTTCTTC.

This clonotype came up a few times. The chain recombines TRBV27 with TRBJ2-4, with 11 nucleotides matching TRBD2. Germline assignment: CDR1 MNHEY and CDR2 SMNVEV (reference sequence). The CDR3 sequence is 15 residues long. With V trimmed by 3 bases and J by 7 bases, 5 bases remained unmatched. CDR3 residues: CASSLVAGGRNIQYF. The CDR3 DNA reads TGTGCCAGCAGTTTGGTAGCGGGAGGGAGGAACATTCAGTACTTC.

About this clonotype itself: A far bigger clonotype differs at one base, so this is likely a read error. The gene calls are TRBV2 and TRBJ2-3; no definite D call. The CDR3 is 12 residues long. In germline, CDR1 is SNHLY, CDR2 FYNNEI. Trimming removed 10 bases from V and 6 bases from J, with 14 bases in between. The CDR3 reads CANSPLQDTQYF. In nucleotides, the CDR3 is TGTGCCAACAGCCCGCTCCAGGATACGCAGTATTTT.